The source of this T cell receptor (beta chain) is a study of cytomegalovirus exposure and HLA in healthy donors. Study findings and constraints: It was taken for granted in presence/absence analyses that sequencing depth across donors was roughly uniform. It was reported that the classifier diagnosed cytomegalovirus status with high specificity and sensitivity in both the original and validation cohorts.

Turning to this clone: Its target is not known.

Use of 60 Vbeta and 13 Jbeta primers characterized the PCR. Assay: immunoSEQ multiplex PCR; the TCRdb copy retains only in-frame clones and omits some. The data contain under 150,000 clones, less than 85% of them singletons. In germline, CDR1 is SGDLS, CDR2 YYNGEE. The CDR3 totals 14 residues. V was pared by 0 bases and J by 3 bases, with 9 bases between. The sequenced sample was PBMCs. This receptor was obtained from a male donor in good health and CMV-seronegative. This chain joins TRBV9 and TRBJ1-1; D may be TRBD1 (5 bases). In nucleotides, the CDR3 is TGTGCCAGCAGCGTAGTGGGGGGGTACACTGAAGCTTTCTTT. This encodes CASSVVGGYTEAFF.